Following are 14 T cell receptor beta chains from one sample sequenced in a study of blood T cell repertoires in COVID-19. Generated by immunoSEQ multiplex PCR, the TCRdb table keeps only in-frame clones and is missing some. The table shows around 70,000 clones, with 70% to 85% occurring only once. The sample consisted of peripheral blood. Source of these receptors: a man in his 60s with acute or convalescent COVID-19.

CDR3 nucleotide sequence: TGCGCCAGCAGCCAAGGACAGGGGAATCAGCCCCAGCATTTT. Translated: CASSQGQGNQPQHF. This rearrangement joins TRBV4-3 to TRBJ1-5, with 8 nucleotides matching TRBD1. V trimming: 1 base; J trimming: 4 bases; junction bases outside the gene matches: 0. The CDR3 consists of 14 residues. Germline V gene lookup returns CDR1 LGHNA and CDR2 YSLEER.

This clone has only a few counts. This chain connects TRBV28 to TRBJ1-5, with D uncertain. The CDR3 runs 16 residues. The ends were cut back, 2 bases at V and 5 bases at J, with 16 bases in the middle. CDR1 MDHEN and CDR2 SYDVKM come from the germline V gene. CDR3 loop: CASSLKRQLLDQPQHF. The CDR3 bases are TGTGCCAGCAGTTTAAAGCGGCAGCTCCTGGATCAGCCCCAGCATTTT.

The chain combines TRBV18 with TRBJ1-1; 8 nucleotides align to TRBD1. V gave up 2 bases and J gave up 7 bases; unmatched junction bases: 9. Germline-derived CDR1 and CDR2 are KGHSH and LQKENI. The CDR3 contains 15 residues. CDR3 residues: CASSPRGQEMGEAFF. The CDR3 region has the DNA TGTGCCAGCTCACCAAGGGGACAGGAGATGGGTGAAGCTTTCTTT.

V is TRBV11-2 and J is TRBJ2-5; 9 nucleotides agree with TRBD2. CDR1 and CDR2 (germline): SGHAT, FQNNGV. J gave up 3 bases and V 1 base, and 0 bases lay outside the gene matches. This CDR3 region has 14 residues. As DNA, the CDR3 is TGTGCCAGCAGCTTAGGCGGGGGGGAAGAGACCCAGTACTTC. It codes for CASSLGGGEETQYF.

The chain has TRBV9 and TRBJ1-4; no reliable D call. This CDR3 has 15 residues. The V gene lost 0 bases and the J gene lost 8 bases, with 14 bases spanning the gap. Germline V CDR1 and CDR2: SGDLS, YYNGEE. This chain's CDR3 is CASSVDEGRREKLFF. CDR3 nucleotide sequence: TGTGCCAGCAGCGTAGATGAGGGCAGACGAGAAAAACTGTTTTTT.

The chain has TRBV11-3 and TRBJ2-2, with a possible D match to TRBD2 (5 bases). CDR1 is SGHNT, CDR2 YENEEA, per germline. The CDR3 has 16 amino acids. V lost 3 bases and J 4 bases, leaving 15 bases between the germline ends. The CDR3 sequence is CASSFLPLDITGELFF. For the CDR3, the DNA is TGTGCCAGCAGCTTCCTGCCACTAGACATCACCGGGGAGCTGTTTTTT.

The chain carries TRBV6-2 or TRBV6-3 and TRBJ1-4; 10 bases match TRBD1. The CDR3 totals 16 residues. Germline trimming cut 3 bases from V and 7 bases from J; bases unmatched to any gene: 8. Germline loops: CDR1 MNHEY, CDR2 SVGEGT. DNA for the CDR3: TGTGCCAGCAGTTATTCATCGACAGGGGGCCCTGAAAAACTGTTTTTT. Its translation: CASSYSSTGGPEKLFF.

This sequence joins TRBV27 and TRBJ2-1, with D tentatively TRBD2 (6 bases). Trimming pared 2 bases from V and 0 bases from J, leaving 14 bases between. Germline V CDR1 and CDR2: MNHEY, SMNVEV (reference sequence). The CDR3 spans 17 residues. CDR3 region: CASSLRGGESSYNEQFF. The CDR3, as DNA: TGTGCCAGCAGTTTACGTGGCGGGGAAAGCTCCTACAATGAGCAGTTCTTC.

The J gene is TRBJ1-1, the V gene TRBV5-1; no clear D. Germline CDR1 reads SGHRS; CDR2 reads YFSETQ. This CDR3 spans 14 amino acids. Trimming took off 0 bases at V and 1 base at J, with 7 bases between the two ends. The CDR3 loop reads CASSLAQKNTEAFF. The CDR3 DNA reads as TGCGCCAGCAGCTTGGCACAAAAGAACACTGAAGCTTTCTTT. The variable domain in full, with the rest retrieved from reference TRBV5-1 and TRBJ1-1, is KAGVTQTPRYLIKTRGQQVTLSCSPISGHRSVSWYQQTPGQGLQFLFEYFSETQRNKGNFPGRFSGRQFSNSRSEMNVSTLELGDSALYLCASSLAQKNTEAFFGQGTRLTVV.

This rearrangement joins TRBV12-3 or TRBV12-4 to TRBJ1-1; 8 bases match TRBD1. V shed 5 bases and J 6 bases; nucleotides not matched to a gene: 5. The CDR3 runs to 13 residues. The DNA for the CDR3 is TGTGCCAGCAGTCGACAGGGGAGCTCTGAAGCTTTCTTT. Its translation is CASSRQGSSEAFF.

This rearrangement joins TRBV6-5 to TRBJ1-5; TRBD1 might be the D (6 bases). The germline CDR1 and CDR2 sequences are MNHEY and SVGAGI. The CDR3 runs 15 residues. The V end lost 4 bases, the J end lost 1 base, and 11 bases lay between the germline ends. The CDR3 sequence is CASSFTGTSNQPQHF. The CDR3 region has the DNA TGTGCCAGCAGTTTTACCGGGACAAGCAATCAGCCCCAGCATTTT.

This clone was seen just once. The rearrangement links TRBV4-2 to TRBJ1-6, with D uncertain. This CDR3 is 16 amino acids long. The germline V and J ends were trimmed by 0 bases and 6 bases, with 12 bases remaining between them. The germline V gene encodes CDR1 LGHNA and CDR2 YNFKEQ. The CDR3 sequence is CASSQERHLSNSPLHF. DNA of the CDR3: TGTGCCAGCAGCCAAGAGCGACATCTCTCTAATTCACCCCTCCACTTT.

A few counts support this clone. The chain joins TRBV7-8 to TRBJ1-2; D unclear. The CDR3 has 12 residues. Germline-derived CDR1 and CDR2 are SGHVS and FQNEAQ. Trimming pared 5 bases from V and 2 bases from J, leaving 6 bases between. Here the CDR3 reads CASSLGNYGYTF. The CDR3 nucleotides read TGTGCCAGCAGCCTGGGCAACTATGGCTACACCTTC.

The CDR3: CASSIPWAGKGNTEAFF. CDR3 in DNA: TGTGCCAGTAGTATCCCATGGGCGGGGAAGGGGAACACTGAAGCTTTCTTT. This chain joins TRBV19 and TRBJ1-1; no firm D call. There are 17 residues in the CDR3. Trimming removed 3 bases from V and 1 base from J, with 18 bases in between. CDR1 is LNHDA and CDR2 is SQIVND in the germline V gene (reference sequence).